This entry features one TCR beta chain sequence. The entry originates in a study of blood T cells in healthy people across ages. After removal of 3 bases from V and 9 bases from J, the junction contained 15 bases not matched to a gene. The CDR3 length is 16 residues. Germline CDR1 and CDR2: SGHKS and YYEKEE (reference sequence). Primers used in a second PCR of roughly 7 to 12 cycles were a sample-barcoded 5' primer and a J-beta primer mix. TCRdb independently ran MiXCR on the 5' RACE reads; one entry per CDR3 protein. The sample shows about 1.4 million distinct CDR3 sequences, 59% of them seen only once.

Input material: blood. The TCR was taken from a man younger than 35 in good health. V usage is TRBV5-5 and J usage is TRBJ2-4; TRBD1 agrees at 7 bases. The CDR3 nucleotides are TGTGCCAGCAGCTCCGAGGCCCAGGGGGTGGACAGCATTCAGTACTTC. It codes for CASSSEAQGVDSIQYF.